This T cell receptor (beta chain) is drawn from a study of shared clonotypes between healthy human individuals. Turning to the study itself: Donors, aged 18 to 49, were two women and three men. A donor's plate count was three for CD4 naive and three for CD4 memory; CD8 naive had two and CD8 memory one.

The method was immunoSEQ multiplex PCR; TCRdb's version includes in-frame clones alone and lacks a portion of them. The data show 700,000 or so clones, roughly 78% seen once. CDR3 length: 13 residues. V was cut by 6 bases and J by 6 bases, with 12 bases left in between. Germline CDR1 is MDHEN and CDR2 is SYDVKM. Sequencing was performed on memory CD4+ T cells sorted from blood. The subset: CD45RA-negative fraction. V usage is TRBV28 and J usage is TRBJ1-5; D may be TRBD1 (6 bases). The receptor was derived from a woman under 40 in good health. The CDR3 reads CASRGGAGQPQHF. The CDR3 nucleotides read TGTGCCAGCAGGGGGGGGGCCGGTCAGCCCCAGCATTTT.